This T cell receptor beta chain was retrieved from a study of neoadjuvant anti-PD-1 for oral cavity cancer. The wider study: Non-progressing patients received a fourth nivolumab dose near day 43, then surgery on days 50-56.

Remarks on this clone: The antigen is unknown.

Whole-study findings and limits: TCR analyses covered only a few patients per response group.

The time point was: after neoadjuvant nivolumab, at surgical resection. The protocol was immunoSEQ multiplex PCR, while the TCRdb copy is restricted to in-frame clones and leaves out a portion. The sample yields thousands of clones, more than 65% seen once. Sample: PBMCs, taken after nivolumab (anti-PD-1) treatment. The sequence was obtained from a person between 40 and 85 years old with oral cavity squamous cell carcinoma.

CDR3 nucleotides: TGTGCCAGCCAGCAGCCAGGGACCAATTCACCCCTCCACTTT. Protein: CASQQPGTNSPLHF. The rearrangement uses TRBV28 and TRBJ1-6; tentative D call: TRBD1 (5 bases). This CDR3 has 14 residues. Germline V gives CDR1 MDHEN, CDR2 SYDVKM. Trimming shortened V by 8 bases and J by 7 bases, and 15 bases separated the two germline ends. Full variable domain (missing parts from reference TRBV28 and TRBJ1-6): DVKVTQSSRYLVKRTGEKVFLECVQDMDHENMFWYRQDPGLGLRLIYFSYDVKMKEKGDIPEGYSVSREKKERFSLILESASTNQTSMYLCASQQPGTNSPLHFGNGTRLTVT.